This TCR beta chain was identified in a study of OX40 agonist ivuxolimab in advanced cancers. About the research overall: Averaging roughly 60 years in age, with a range of about 20 to 90, the cohort was 65% to 85% male.

Assay used: immunoSEQ multiplex PCR; TCRdb lists only in-frame clones, some missing. Of 50,000 to 60,000 clones listed, around 90% are singletons. This CDR3 region has 14 residues. The V gene end was trimmed by 4 bases and the J gene end by 7 bases; junction bases not matched to a gene: 10. Germline V lookup: CDR1 SGHDN, CDR2 FVKESK. Findings and limits, study-wide: Several nonresponders also turned out to have low normalized T-cell clonal expansion. At doses 0.1 to 3.0 mg/kg, CD4+ and CD8+ clones expanded.

Points on this clone: The antigen remains unidentified.

Here the sequenced sample was CD4+ or CD8+ T cells sorted from blood, taken in a trial of the OX40 agonist ivuxolimab. The chain employs TRBV14 and TRBJ2-7; 7 bases are a match to TRBD2. The origin of this receptor is an adult with an advanced solid tumor such as melanoma, head and neck, liver or kidney cancer. The CDR3 nucleotides are TGTGCCAGCAGCCGGGGGGGGATAGCGAGTGAGCAGTACTTC. Translating gives CASSRGGIASEQYF.